A selection of T cell receptor beta chains follows, all from one sample in a study of identical twins. TCRdb itself ran the 5' RACE reads through MiXCR, one entry per CDR3 protein. The repertoire holds roughly 630,000 distinct CDR3 sequences, with just over 7% as singletons. Separately, the same data were catalogued under a study of yellow fever vaccine responses in identical twins.

Sequencing used PBMCs. The receptors were gathered from a woman in her late teens or twenties in good health. Each CDR3 is given with its conserved first and last residue. Each record gives: D gene, J gene, CDR3 length, V gene, clone size, CDR3 protein, CDR3 DNA. The D gene is left open where the match is weak. Expanded clones are given a class, and other clones once, few, many or no size at all.

>-|TRBJ2-7|11|TRBV20-1|many
CSARAIYEQYF
TGCAGTGCCCGGGCGATCTACGAGCAGTACTTC
>-|TRBJ1-1|16|TRBV27|few
CASSNAQGPLNTEAFF
TGTGCCAGCAGTAACGCCCAGGGACCCCTGAACACTGAAGCTTTCTTT
>TRBD2|TRBJ2-1|17|TRBV15|-
CATRGFSGRTLYNEQFF
TGTGCCACCAGAGGATTTAGCGGGAGGACCCTATACAATGAGCAGTTCTTC
>-|TRBJ2-7|13|TRBV2|few
CASSFGSGNEQYF
TGTGCCAGCTCCTTCGGGTCTGGGAACGAGCAGTACTTC
>-|TRBJ2-5|14|TRBV5-6|few
CASSLDLVEETQYF
TGTGCCAGCAGCTTGGACCTAGTTGAAGAGACCCAGTACTTC
>-|TRBJ2-5|14|TRBV20-1|many
CSARGSTEQETQYF
TGCAGTGCTAGGGGCTCTACCGAACAAGAGACCCAGTACTTC
>-|TRBJ2-6|22|TRBV11-3|few
CASSLGWGAVGQTSSGANVLTF
TGTGCCAGCAGCTTAGGATGGGGGGCCGTGGGACAGACGAGCTCTGGGGCCAACGTCCTGACTTTC
>-|TRBJ2-4|14|TRBV29-1|many
CSVEWGRERNIQYF
TGCAGCGTTGAATGGGGTAGGGAACGGAACATTCAGTACTTC
>TRBD1|TRBJ1-4|15|TRBV29-1|-
CSVALMGQTNEKLFF
TGCAGCGTTGCCTTGATGGGACAGACAAATGAAAAACTGTTTTTT
>-|TRBJ2-1|14|TRBV6-4|few
CANRNGTQHNEQFF
TGTGCCAACCGAAACGGGACACAACACAATGAGCAGTTCTTC
>TRBD2|TRBJ2-1|20|TRBV20-1|-
CSARAAKYTSGSRSYNEQFF
TGCAGTGCTAGAGCGGCGAAATATACTAGCGGGAGCCGATCCTACAATGAGCAGTTCTTC
>-|TRBJ2-4|13|TRBV9|many
CASSPSTQGIQYF
TGTGCCAGCAGCCCTTCGACCCAGGGCATTCAGTACTTC
>-|TRBJ2-1|16|TRBV20-1|-
CSARRGSGSGGEEQFF
TGCAGTGCTAGAAGGGGCTCCGGGAGTGGAGGAGAAGAGCAGTTCTTC
>-|TRBJ1-2|14|TRBV12-3/TRBV12-4|many
CASSLYQGLSGYTF
TGTGCCAGCAGTTTATATCAGGGTTTAAGTGGCTACACCTTC
>-|TRBJ2-2|16|TRBV3-1|-
CASSRRRAGLTGELFF
TGTGCCAGCAGCCGCAGGCGTGCAGGGCTCACCGGGGAGCTGTTTTTT
>TRBD2|TRBJ2-5|14|TRBV7-9|-
CASSFPGGQETQYF
TGTGCCAGCAGTTTTCCCGGGGGGCAAGAGACCCAGTACTTC
>TRBD2|TRBJ2-3|14|TRBV12-3/TRBV12-4|many
CASSLTSGSDTQYF
TGTGCCAGCAGTTTGACTAGCGGATCGGATACGCAGTATTTT
>-|TRBJ2-5|13|TRBV3-1|few
CASSQFSQETQYF
TGTGCCAGCAGCCAATTTAGCCAGGAGACCCAGTACTTC
>-|TRBJ2-2|13|TRBV14|many
CASSQVVAEMLFF
TGTGCCAGCAGCCAAGTAGTAGCGGAGATGTTGTTTTTT
>TRBD2|TRBJ2-7|13|TRBV12-3/TRBV12-4|few
CASSRTSGSEQYF
TGTGCCAGCAGTCGGACTAGCGGCTCCGAGCAGTACTTC
>TRBD1|TRBJ2-2|15|TRBV24-1|many
CATSDTGTGSGELFF
TGTGCCACCAGTGATACCGGGACAGGGTCCGGGGAGCTGTTTTTT
>-|TRBJ2-1|13|TRBV28|few
CASSPTPGWGWFF
TGTGCCAGCAGTCCTACCCCAGGGTGGGGATGGTTCTTC
>-|TRBJ1-1|14|TRBV6-5|many
CASSYSKGNTEAFF
TGTGCCAGCAGTTACTCGAAGGGGAACACTGAAGCTTTCTTT
>-|TRBJ2-1|12|TRBV3-1|many
CASSQVGGEQFF
TGCGCCAGCAGCCAAGTTGGTGGGGAGCAGTTCTTC
>-|TRBJ1-2|15|TRBV5-1|few
CASASVGDPGYGYTF
TGCGCCAGCGCTTCGGTGGGGGACCCCGGCTATGGCTACACCTTC
>-|TRBJ1-5|14|TRBV27|few
CASRQPGNGQPQHF
TGTGCCAGCAGACAGCCCGGGAACGGTCAGCCCCAGCATTTT
>TRBD1|TRBJ1-5|15|TRBV7-9|-
CASSLDRAAGQPQHF
TGTGCCAGCAGCTTGGACAGGGCGGCGGGTCAGCCCCAGCATTTT
>TRBD1|TRBJ1-2|14|TRBV5-1|-
CASSPDRAGLGYTF
TGCGCCAGCAGCCCGGACAGGGCCGGATTGGGCTACACCTTC
>-|TRBJ2-2|17|TRBV4-1|many
CASSQEMAGSNTGELFF
TGCGCCAGCAGCCAAGAGATGGCAGGGTCTAACACCGGGGAGCTGTTTTTT
>TRBD2|TRBJ2-1|16|TRBV11-2|-
CASSLGASGGGVVQFF
TGTGCCAGCAGCTTAGGAGCTAGCGGGGGGGGGGTGGTGCAGTTCTTC
>-|TRBJ1-5|15|TRBV27|-
CASSFSRGHNQPQHF
TGTGCCAGCAGTTTTTCCAGGGGCCACAATCAGCCCCAGCATTTT